This passage covers 31 T cell receptor beta chains from one sample sequenced in a study of blood T cell repertoires in COVID-19 (dated by TCRdb to about 2020). The receptor library was made with the immunoSEQ multiplex PCR assay. TCRdb obtained this table from immuneACCESS and retained in-frame rearrangements with V and J assigned. These tables miss some clones; where compared with another copy, unresolved V genes account for less than half of the shortfall, and the remainder is unexplained. The sample data list about 110,000 clones, and under 85% of these were observed just once. The top ten clonotypes cover 4% to 5% of the sample. The sample consisted of peripheral blood. The receptors were gathered from a woman aged 70-85 years with acute or convalescent COVID-19.

The chain couples TRBV5-1 to TRBJ2-7, with 9 nucleotides matching TRBD1. Germline trimming cut 6 bases from V and 6 bases from J; bases unmatched to any gene: 10. The CDR3 covers 14 residues. Germline V lookup: CDR1 SGHRS, CDR2 YFSETQ. The CDR3 here is CASTLVQGAGEQYF. In nucleotides, the CDR3 is TGCGCCAGCACCCTGGTACAGGGGGCAGGCGAGCAGTACTTC.

The V and J genes are TRBV9 and TRBJ1-1; TRBD1 matches at 8 bases. After removal of 3 bases from V and 8 bases from J, the junction contained 6 bases not matched to a gene. Germline-derived CDR1 and CDR2 are SGDLS and YYNGEE. CDR3 length: 13 residues. As DNA, the CDR3 is TGTGCCAGCAGCGGGGGACAGGACGGCGAAGCTTTCTTT. Protein product: CASSGGQDGEAFF. Supplemented by reference TRBV9 and TRBJ1-1, the full variable domain reads DSGVTQTPKHLITATGQRVTLRCSPRSGDLSVYWYQQSLDQGLQFLIQYYNGEERAKGNILERFSAQQFPDLHSELNLSSLELGDSALYFCASSGGQDGEAFFGQGTRLTVV.

V usage is TRBV4-1 and J usage is TRBJ1-4; D is uncertain. Germline V CDR1 and CDR2: MGHRA, YSYEKL. Between the trimmed V and J ends, which lost 0 bases and 2 bases, there was a span of 13 bases. This CDR3 is 17 amino acids long. CDR3 amino acids: CASSQDMRVVTNEKLFF. In nucleotides, the CDR3 is TGCGCCAGCAGCCAAGATATGAGGGTAGTTACTAATGAAAAACTGTTTTTT.

The CDR3 DNA is TGTGCCAGCAGCTTAGCTGGGGGGGAAGGCGAGCAGTACTTC. Its translation: CASSLAGGEGEQYF. The chain uses TRBV7-3 and TRBJ2-7, with 7 positions matching TRBD2. This CDR3 comprises 14 residues. Germline V CDR1 and CDR2: SGHTA, FQGTGA. J gave up 6 bases and V 2 bases, and 7 bases lay outside the gene matches.

This rearrangement joins TRBV30 to TRBJ1-1; weak D call: TRBD1 (5 bases). V dropped 1 base and J dropped 4 bases, with 10 bases sitting between them. Germline CDR1 and CDR2: GTSNPN and SVGIG (reference sequence). The CDR3 sequence is 13 residues long. The CDR3 spells CAWSAGVGTEAFF. The CDR3, as DNA: TGTGCCTGGAGTGCGGGGGTGGGCACTGAAGCTTTCTTT.

The rearrangement joins TRBV6-5 to TRBJ1-6; the match to TRBD1 covers 7 bases. Unmatched junction bases numbered 1, after V lost 2 bases and J lost 6 bases. CDR1 is MNHEY, CDR2 SVGAGI, per germline. CDR3 length equals 14 residues. The CDR3: CASSYRGRNSPLHF. The CDR3 region has the DNA TGTGCCAGCAGTTACAGGGGGCGTAATTCACCCCTCCACTTT.

The chain couples TRBV5-6 to TRBJ2-3, with 7 bases matching TRBD1. The CDR3 is made up of 12 amino acids. The J segment lost 11 bases and the V segment lost 4 bases, leaving 7 bases of the junction unmatched. Germline-derived CDR1 and CDR2 are SGHDT and YYEEEE. The CDR3 region is CASSPGTARQYF. The CDR3 coding sequence is TGTGCCAGCAGCCCAGGGACAGCCCGGCAGTATTTT.

The chain employs TRBV5-4 and TRBJ2-5, with 10 positions matching TRBD2. The CDR3 is made up of 15 amino acids. Germline-derived CDR1 and CDR2 are SGHNT and YYREEE (reference sequence). With V trimmed by 1 base and J by 1 base, 1 base remained unmatched. The CDR3 loop reads CASSLTSGAQETQYF. CDR3 nucleotides: TGTGCCAGCAGCTTGACTAGCGGGGCCCAAGAGACCCAGTACTTC.

CDR3 sequence reads: CASSLIARGWGNYGYTF. DNA for the CDR3: TGTGCCAGCAGCTTAATTGCCAGGGGGTGGGGTAACTATGGCTACACCTTC. The chain links TRBV7-8 to TRBJ1-2; TRBD1 matches 7 bases. Germline-derived CDR1 and CDR2 are SGHVS and FQNEAQ. This CDR3 comprises 17 residues. V trimming: 2 bases; J trimming: 1 base; junction bases outside the gene matches: 10.

V is TRBV7-9 and J is TRBJ2-1; TRBD1 aligns across 7 bases. The CDR3 contains 13 residues. J was trimmed by 7 bases and V by 1 base; bases with no gene match: 1. Germline CDR1 reads SEHNR; CDR2 reads FQNEAQ (reference sequence). CDR3 amino acids: CASSLDRGNEQFF. The CDR3, as DNA: TGTGCCAGCAGCTTAGACAGGGGTAATGAGCAGTTCTTC.

This clone was found a few times. The V call is TRBV4-1, the J call TRBJ2-1; possibly TRBD1 for D (6 bases). V was clipped by 1 base and J by 8 bases, with 18 bases between them. Germline V CDR1 and CDR2: MGHRA, YSYEKL. This CDR3 is 16 amino acids long. CDR3 residues: CASSQGVRGLWDEQFF. CDR3 sequence (DNA): TGCGCCAGCAGCCAAGGGGTCAGGGGCCTCTGGGATGAGCAGTTCTTC.

This chain links TRBV7-2 with TRBJ1-3, with D possibly matching TRBD1 (5 bases). Trimming removed 4 bases from V and 6 bases from J, with 7 bases in between. Germline loops: CDR1 SGHTA, CDR2 FQGNSA. The CDR3 loop spans 12 amino acids. DNA for the CDR3: TGTGCCAGCAGCTGGGGGGAAAACACCATATATTTT. Translating it yields CASSWGENTIYF.

The genes are TRBV19 and TRBJ1-5; a weak D match, TRBD1 (6 bases). There are 14 residues in the CDR3. Trimming removed 6 bases from V and 3 bases from J, with 12 bases in between. The germline V gene encodes CDR1 LNHDA and CDR2 SQIVND (reference sequence). CDR3 in DNA: TGTGCCAGTAGCGTACAGGGTAACAATCAGCCCCAGCATTTT. Protein: CASSVQGNNQPQHF. The whole variable domain, filled in from reference TRBV19 and TRBJ1-5, reads DGGITQSPKYLFRKEGQNVTLSCEQNLNHDAMYWYRQDPGQGLRLIYYSQIVNDFQKGDIAEGYSVSREKKESFPLTVTSAQKNPTAFYLCASSVQGNNQPQHFGDGTRLSIL.

This clone was recorded a few times. This specimen includes other DNA sequences encoding the same CDR3. The chain recombines TRBV4-1 with TRBJ1-1, with a possible D match to TRBD1 (6 bases). The CDR3 has 14 amino acids. Germline CDR1 MGHRA, CDR2 YSYEKL. V lost 4 bases, J lost 2 bases, and 11 bases lay in between. DNA for the CDR3: TGCGCCAGCAGCCCGGAGACAGGAAACACTGAAGCTTTCTTT. Its protein is CASSPETGNTEAFF.

The chain recombines TRBV20-1 with TRBJ2-7; D is uncertain. The CDR3 is made up of 14 amino acids. V shed 3 bases and J shed 0 bases, with 12 bases lying between them. CDR1 is DFQATT, CDR2 SNEGSKA, per germline (reference sequence). The CDR3 sequence is CSASGGRSSYEQYF. The CDR3 region has the DNA TGCAGTGCTAGTGGCGGAAGGAGCTCCTACGAGCAGTACTTC.

V gene TRBV2 combines with J gene TRBJ1-3, with D tentatively TRBD1 (6 bases). CDR1 and CDR2 (germline): SNHLY, FYNNEI. The CDR3 is 13 amino acids. Trimming stripped 6 bases from V and 1 base from J, with 7 bases between. The CDR3 here is CASRTGSGNTIYF. The CDR3 DNA reads TGTGCCAGCAGGACAGGTTCTGGAAACACCATATATTTT.

The count of this clone is one. The chain joins TRBV2 to TRBJ2-3; 9 bases align to TRBD2. Germline CDR1 and CDR2: SNHLY and FYNNEI. V trimming: 1 base; J trimming: 0 bases; junction bases outside the gene matches: 11. The CDR3 runs to 19 residues. Here the CDR3 DNA reads TGTGCCAGCAGTGAAGGTCTAGCGGGGAGGGGAACTAGCACAGATACGCAGTATTTT. Residues: CASSEGLAGRGTSTDTQYF.

The rearrangement links TRBV19 to TRBJ1-1; D might be TRBD1 (5 bases). V was cut by 7 bases and J by 4 bases, with 16 bases left in between. CDR1 and CDR2 (germline): LNHDA, SQIVND (reference sequence). CDR3 length equals 14 residues. DNA of the CDR3: TGTGCCAGTACCCAGGGATTACTTGGCACTGAAGCTTTCTTT. It is translated as CASTQGLLGTEAFF.

The gene calls are TRBV30 and TRBJ2-7; 8 nucleotides align to TRBD1. Germline CDR1 reads GTSNPN; CDR2 reads SVGIG (reference sequence). Trimming took 4 bases from V and 5 from J; bases not matched to a gene: 10. The CDR3 sequence is 14 residues long. The CDR3 DNA reads TGTGCCTGGACCCCTGGGCAGGGGGCGGACGAGCAGTACTTC. Its protein is CAWTPGQGADEQYF.

The chain combines TRBV19 with TRBJ2-5, with D maybe TRBD2 (7 bases). CDR1 is LNHDA and CDR2 is SQIVND in the germline V gene (reference sequence). The ends were cut back, 6 bases at V and 1 base at J, with 12 bases in the middle. CDR3 length: 14 amino acids. In DNA form, the CDR3 reads TGTGCCAGTAGGGAGGGGGGGGCCCAAGAGACCCAGTACTTC. It translates to CASREGGAQETQYF.

The CDR3, as DNA: TGTGCCAGTAGTAAGCCCGTCCCTTACAATGAGCAGTTCTTC. Translated, it gives CASSKPVPYNEQFF. J is TRBJ2-1 and V is TRBV19; D remains ambiguous. The germline V gene encodes CDR1 LNHDA and CDR2 SQIVND (reference sequence). This CDR3 region has 14 residues. Trimming stripped 4 bases from V and 4 bases from J, with 11 bases between.

The chain links TRBV2 to TRBJ1-2, with 8 nucleotides matching TRBD1. J lost 8 bases, V lost 10 bases, and 18 bases had no gene match. From germline, CDR1 is SNHLY and CDR2 FYNNEI. This CDR3 has 15 amino acids. The CDR3 reads CATSRDRLPPDGYTF. The CDR3 coding sequence is TGTGCCACTAGCAGGGACAGGTTACCGCCGGACGGCTACACCTTC.

This clone was counted a single time. This sequence joins TRBV28 and TRBJ1-5; D not resolved. Germline loops: CDR1 MDHEN, CDR2 SYDVKM. The CDR3 has 13 amino acids. V gave up 7 bases and J gave up 0 bases, with 7 bases separating them. In DNA, the CDR3 is TGTGCCAGCACTCCACATAGCAATCAGCCCCAGCATTTT. This translates into CASTPHSNQPQHF.

This clone was counted between two and nine times. The chain is built from TRBV27 and TRBJ1-2; 8 bases map to TRBD1. The CDR3 has 17 amino acids. Germline CDR1 reads MNHEY; CDR2 reads SMNVEV (reference sequence). V shed 7 bases and J 2 bases; nucleotides not matched to a gene: 15. CDR3 protein: CASKLVEAGGWNYGYTF. CDR3 DNA: TGTGCCAGCAAGCTGGTGGAGGCAGGGGGCTGGAACTATGGCTACACCTTC.

The chain employs TRBV10-2 and TRBJ1-2, with D maybe TRBD1 (6 bases). This CDR3 is built from 14 residues. CDR1 WSHSY and CDR2 SAAADI come from the germline V gene. The V end lost 2 bases, the J end lost 5 bases, and 12 bases lay between the germline ends. The CDR3 DNA sequence: TGCGCCAGCAGTGAGGACAGGACGACATATGGCTACACCTTC. This translates into CASSEDRTTYGYTF.

CDR3 residues: CSVVGQGTGELFF. CDR3 coding DNA: TGCAGCGTTGTGGGACAAGGAACCGGGGAGCTGTTTTTT. V gene TRBV29-1 combines with J gene TRBJ2-2, with D possibly TRBD1 on 6 matching bases. Germline CDR1 SQVTM, CDR2 ANQGSEA. This CDR3 contains 13 residues. V was clipped by 4 bases and J by 5 bases, with 11 bases between them.

The chain couples TRBV11-2 to TRBJ2-5; 8 bases fit TRBD2. Germline loops: CDR1 SGHAT, CDR2 FQNNGV. Trimming at V came to 5 bases and at J to 5 bases, leaving 19 bases not matched to a gene. This CDR3 has 18 residues. The CDR3 loop is CASSPSAGALDGWETQYF. As DNA, the CDR3 is TGTGCCAGCAGCCCATCAGCGGGAGCCCTCGACGGATGGGAGACCCAGTACTTC.

V gene TRBV7-2 combines with J gene TRBJ2-3; 13 bases match TRBD2. The CDR3 sequence is 15 residues long. Germline V CDR1 and CDR2: SGHTA, FQGNSA. Trimming removed 5 bases from V and 3 bases from J; junction bases left unmatched: 2. The CDR3 loop is CASSRTSGSTDTQYF. In DNA, the CDR3 is TGTGCCAGCAGCCGGACTAGCGGGAGTACAGATACGCAGTATTTT.

The chain has TRBV5-4 and TRBJ1-2; D is ambiguous. CDR1 and CDR2 (germline): SGHNT, YYREEE (reference sequence). Between the trimmed V and J ends, which lost 4 bases and 8 bases, there was a span of 21 bases. CDR3 length equals 15 residues. CDR3 loop: CASSPPPGIPGGYTF. CDR3 DNA: TGTGCCAGCAGCCCACCACCAGGCATACCCGGCGGCTACACCTTC.

V is TRBV21-1 and J is TRBJ1-2; the table's D call of TRBD1 was not tested on the DNA. TRBV21-1 is assigned pseudogene status. The CDR3 totals 16 residues. The CDR3: CASSKVRRTGSYGYTF. CDR3 sequence (DNA): TGTGCCAGCAGCAAAGTCCGCCGGACAGGGAGCTATGGCTACACCTTC.

The gene calls are TRBV9 and TRBJ1-5, with D perhaps TRBD1 (6 bases). The length of the CDR3 is 14 residues. Per the germline V gene, CDR1 is SGDLS and CDR2 is YYNGEE. V shed 3 bases and J shed 3 bases, with 10 bases lying between them. DNA for the CDR3: TGTGCCAGCAGCGCGGGACACACCAATCAGCCCCAGCATTTT. It codes for CASSAGHTNQPQHF.